A selection of T cell receptor beta chains follows, all from one sample in a study of T cell repertoires in cytomegalovirus infection. TCRdb analysed the reads with MiXCR anew, one entry per CDR3 protein. There are hundreds of thousands of distinct CDR3 sequences in the sample; roughly 30% occur only once, and about 13% lies in the top ten. Sequenced: PBMCs. The receptors shown here come from a human donor in good health (CMV status not recorded). Some clones in this sample may be carry-over from other donors' samples. Each CDR3 is given with its conserved first and last residue. Fields, in order: V gene, J gene, D gene, clone size, CDR3 protein, CDR3 DNA. The D gene is left open where the match is weak. The size field is filled for only some rows; it gives once, few, many or a size class.

TRBV4-1	TRBJ2-5	.	few	CASSQTGPVPQETQYF	TGCGCCAGCAGCCAAACGGGACCCGTACCCCAAGAGACCCAGTACTTC
TRBV27	TRBJ2-3	.	.	CASSPWRGYTDTQYF	TGTGCCAGCAGCCCCTGGCGGGGATACACAGATACGCAGTATTTT
TRBV12-3/TRBV12-4	TRBJ1-1	TRBD1	few	CASSPQGGPGTEAFF	TGTGCCAGCAGTCCCCAGGGGGGGCCGGGGACTGAAGCTTTCTTT
TRBV7-2	TRBJ1-3	.	.	CASSLAHAVGLSGNTVYF	TGTGCCAGCAGCTTAGCCCACGCGGTGGGGCTCTCTGGAAACACCGTATATTTT
TRBV20-1	TRBJ2-1	TRBD2	.	CSARGGLGLNYNEQFF	TGCAGTGCTAGGGGGGGGTTGGGGCTTAACTACAATGAGCAGTTCTTC
TRBV20-1	TRBJ2-5	.	.	CSAGVSGEGETQYF	TGCAGTGCGGGGGTATCAGGGGAAGGAGAGACCCAGTACTTC
TRBV10-2	TRBJ2-1	TRBD1	.	CASTRDRGFSEQFF	TGCGCCAGCACCCGGGACAGGGGGTTTAGTGAGCAGTTCTTC
TRBV6-1	TRBJ1-6	.	.	CASSEYPGLSSPLHF	TGTGCCAGCAGTGAATATCCCGGGCTGAGTTCACCCCTCCACTTT
TRBV12-3/TRBV12-4	TRBJ1-1	TRBD1	.	CASRLGTGTSNTEAFF	TGTGCCAGCAGGCTCGGGACAGGGACTTCGAACACTGAAGCTTTCTTT
TRBV6-6	TRBJ1-4	.	.	CASSRPRQTNEKLFF	TGTGCCAGCAGTCGCCCTAGGCAGACAAATGAAAAACTGTTTTTT
TRBV7-2	TRBJ1-5	.	many	CASSLAQYSNQPQHF	TGTGCCAGCAGCTTAGCACAGTATAGCAATCAGCCCCAGCATTTT
TRBV19	TRBJ1-1	.	few	CASSPVQGSEAFF	TGTGCCAGTAGTCCGGTACAGGGTTCTGAAGCTTTCTTT
TRBV7-9	TRBJ2-1	TRBD1	many	CASSVRGPLPNEQFF	TGTGCCAGCAGCGTCAGGGGGCCGTTACCCAATGAGCAGTTCTTC
TRBV27	TRBJ2-1	TRBD2	.	CASSSVAGESYNEQFF	TGTGCCAGCAGTTCGGTGGCGGGGGAATCCTACAATGAGCAGTTCTTC
TRBV12-3/TRBV12-4	TRBJ2-3	TRBD1	.	CASTAPGGDDEYTDTQYF	TGTGCCAGCACCGCCCCAGGGGGCGATGACGAGTACACAGATACGCAGTATTTT
TRBV2	TRBJ2-5	.	few	CASSDFGSDLGETQYF	TGTGCCAGCAGTGATTTTGGGTCCGACCTGGGGGAGACCCAGTACTTC
TRBV19	TRBJ2-3	TRBD1	.	CASSLGQGDTDTQYF	TGTGCCAGTAGTCTGGGACAGGGAGACACAGATACGCAGTATTTT
TRBV6-6	TRBJ1-1	.	.	CASSRKDTEAFF	TGTGCCAGCAGCCGAAAGGACACTGAAGCTTTCTTT
TRBV6-5	TRBJ1-1	.	.	CASRFRPQVDVVGTEAFF	TGTGCCAGCCGCTTTCGACCCCAGGTAGATGTGGTGGGCACTGAAGCTTTCTTT
TRBV2	TRBJ1-2	.	few	CASSEAGYGYTF	TGTGCCAGCAGTGAAGCCGGATATGGCTACACCTTC
TRBV6-5	TRBJ1-4	TRBD1	.	CASSSKGQTNEKLFF	TGTGCCAGCAGTTCCAAGGGACAGACGAATGAAAAACTGTTTTTT
TRBV7-6	TRBJ1-4	.	.	CASSEQAPNEKLFF	TGTGCCAGCAGCGAACAGGCTCCTAATGAAAAACTGTTTTTT
TRBV7-9	TRBJ2-5	.	.	CASSLARETHYF	TGTGCCAGCAGCTTAGCGAGGGAGACCCATTACTTC
TRBV7-2	TRBJ2-3	.	many	CASSLLDADTQYF	TGTGCCAGCAGCTTACTTGACGCAGATACGCAGTATTTT
TRBV6-7	TRBJ2-2	.	.	CARDRTGELFF	TGTGCCAGAGACAGGACCGGGGAGCTGTTTTTT
TRBV5-6	TRBJ2-5	TRBD1	.	CASSVPTGYETQYF	TGTGCCAGCAGCGTTCCGACAGGGTATGAGACCCAGTACTTC